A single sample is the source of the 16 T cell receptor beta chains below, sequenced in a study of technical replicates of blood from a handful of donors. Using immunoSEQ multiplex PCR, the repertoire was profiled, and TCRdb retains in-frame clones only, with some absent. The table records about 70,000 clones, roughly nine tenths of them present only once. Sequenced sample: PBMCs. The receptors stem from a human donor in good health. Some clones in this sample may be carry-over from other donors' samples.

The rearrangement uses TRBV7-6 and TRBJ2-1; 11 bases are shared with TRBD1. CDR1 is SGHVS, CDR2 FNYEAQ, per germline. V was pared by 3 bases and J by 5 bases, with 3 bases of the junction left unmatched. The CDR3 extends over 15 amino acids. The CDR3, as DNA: TGTGCCAGCAGCTTTCGGGACAGGGGGAACAATGAGCAGTTCTTC. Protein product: CASSFRDRGNNEQFF.

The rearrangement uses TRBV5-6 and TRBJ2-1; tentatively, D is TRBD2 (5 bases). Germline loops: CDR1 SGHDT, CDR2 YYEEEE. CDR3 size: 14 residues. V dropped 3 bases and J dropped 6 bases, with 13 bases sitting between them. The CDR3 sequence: CASSSLSVPNEQFF. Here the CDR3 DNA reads TGTGCCAGCAGCTCCCTTAGCGTACCCAATGAGCAGTTCTTC.

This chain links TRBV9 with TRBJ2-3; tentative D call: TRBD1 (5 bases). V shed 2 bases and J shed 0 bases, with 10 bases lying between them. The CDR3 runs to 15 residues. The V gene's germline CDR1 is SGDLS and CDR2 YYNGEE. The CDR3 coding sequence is TGTGCCAGCAGCGTCGACAGACACAGCACAGATACGCAGTATTTT. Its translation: CASSVDRHSTDTQYF.

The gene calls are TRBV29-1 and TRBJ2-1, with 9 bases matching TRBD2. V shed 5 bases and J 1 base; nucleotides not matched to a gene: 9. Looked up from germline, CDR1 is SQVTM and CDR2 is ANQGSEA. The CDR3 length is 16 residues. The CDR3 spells CSVNSGRMPSYNEQFF. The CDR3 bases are TGCAGCGTTAATAGCGGGAGAATGCCTTCCTACAATGAGCAGTTCTTC.

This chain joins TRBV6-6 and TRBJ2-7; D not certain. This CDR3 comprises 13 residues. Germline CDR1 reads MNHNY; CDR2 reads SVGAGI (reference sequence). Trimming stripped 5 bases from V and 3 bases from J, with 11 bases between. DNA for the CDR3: TGTGCCAGCAGTATGGTGGGCCTCTACGAGCAGTACTTC. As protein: CASSMVGLYEQYF.

CDR3 sequence reads: CASIAKGGTTNEKLFF. The CDR3 DNA is TGTGCCAGCATCGCCAAAGGGGGAACGACTAATGAAAAACTGTTTTTT. This chain links TRBV2 with TRBJ1-4; weak D call: TRBD1 (6 bases). V was shortened by 7 bases and J by 2 bases, with 17 bases between the two germline ends. From germline, CDR1 is SNHLY and CDR2 FYNNEI. The CDR3 runs 16 residues.

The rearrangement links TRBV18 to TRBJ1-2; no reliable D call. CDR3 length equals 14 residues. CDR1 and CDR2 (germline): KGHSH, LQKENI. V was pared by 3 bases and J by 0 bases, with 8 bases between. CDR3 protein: CASSPQASNYGYTF. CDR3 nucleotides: TGTGCCAGCTCACCGCAGGCTTCTAACTATGGCTACACCTTC. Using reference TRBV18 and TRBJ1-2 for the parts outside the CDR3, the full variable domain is NAGVMQNPRHLVRRRGQEARLRCSPMKGHSHVYWYRQLPEEGLKFMVYLQKENIIDESGMPKERFSAEFPKEGPSILRIQQVVRGDSAAYFCASSPQASNYGYTFGSGTRLTVV.

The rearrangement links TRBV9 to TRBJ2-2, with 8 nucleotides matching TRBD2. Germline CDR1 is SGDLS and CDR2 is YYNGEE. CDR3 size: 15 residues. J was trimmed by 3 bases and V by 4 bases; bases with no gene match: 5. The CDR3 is CASSPSGSYTGELFF. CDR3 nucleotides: TGTGCCAGCAGCCCGAGCGGGAGTTACACCGGGGAGCTGTTTTTT.

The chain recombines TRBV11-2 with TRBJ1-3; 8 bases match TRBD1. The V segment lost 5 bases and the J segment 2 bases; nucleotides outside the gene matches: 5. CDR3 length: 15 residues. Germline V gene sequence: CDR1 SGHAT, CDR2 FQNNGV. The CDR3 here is CASSLDRGPGNTIYF. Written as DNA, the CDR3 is TGTGCCAGCAGCCTCGACAGGGGACCTGGAAACACCATATATTTT. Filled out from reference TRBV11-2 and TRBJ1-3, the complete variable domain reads EAGVAQSPRYKIIEKRQSVAFWCNPISGHATLYWYQQILGQGPKLLIQFQNNGVVDDSQLPKDRFSAERLKGVDSTLKIQPAKLEDSAVYLCASSLDRGPGNTIYFGEGSWLTVV.

The CDR3 DNA follows: TGTGCCAGCAGCTTGCCCCCGTTGGAGACCCAGTACTTC. Its protein is CASSLPPLETQYF. V and J are TRBV5-8 and TRBJ2-5; the D is unclear. The V gene lost 1 base and the J gene lost 5 bases, with 9 bases spanning the gap. In germline, CDR1 is SGHTS, CDR2 YDEGEE. The CDR3 is 13 residues long. The full variable domain, completed using reference TRBV5-8 and TRBJ2-5, is EAGVTQSPTHLIKTRGQQATLRCSPISGHTSVYWYQQALGLGLQFLLWYDEGEERNRGNFPPRFSGRQFPNYSSELNVNALELEDSALYLCASSLPPLETQYFGPGTRLLVL.

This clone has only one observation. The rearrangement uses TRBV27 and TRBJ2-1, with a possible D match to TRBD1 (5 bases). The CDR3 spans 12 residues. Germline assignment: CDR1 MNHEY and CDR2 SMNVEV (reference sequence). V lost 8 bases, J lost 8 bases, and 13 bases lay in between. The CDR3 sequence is CASSDKGHEQFF. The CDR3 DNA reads TGTGCCAGCTCCGACAAGGGGCATGAGCAGTTCTTC.

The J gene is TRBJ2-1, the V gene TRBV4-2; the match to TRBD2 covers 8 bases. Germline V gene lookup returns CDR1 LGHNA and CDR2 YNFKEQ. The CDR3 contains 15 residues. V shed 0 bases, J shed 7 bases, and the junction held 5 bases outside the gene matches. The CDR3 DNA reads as TGTGCCAGCAGCCAAGAAGCCGGACTAGCAAATGAGCAGTTCTTC. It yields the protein CASSQEAGLANEQFF.

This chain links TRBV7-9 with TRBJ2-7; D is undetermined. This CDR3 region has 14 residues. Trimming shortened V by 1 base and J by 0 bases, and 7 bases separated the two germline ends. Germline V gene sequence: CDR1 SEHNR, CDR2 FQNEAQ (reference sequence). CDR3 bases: TGTGCCAGCAGCTTAGGTCCAGGCTCCTACGAGCAGTACTTC. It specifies CASSLGPGSYEQYF.

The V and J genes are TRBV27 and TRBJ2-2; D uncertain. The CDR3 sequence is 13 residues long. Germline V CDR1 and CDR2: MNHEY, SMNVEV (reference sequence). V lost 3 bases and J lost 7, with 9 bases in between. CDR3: CASSFRFGGELFF. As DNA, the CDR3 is TGTGCCAGCAGTTTTCGGTTTGGCGGGGAGCTGTTTTTT.

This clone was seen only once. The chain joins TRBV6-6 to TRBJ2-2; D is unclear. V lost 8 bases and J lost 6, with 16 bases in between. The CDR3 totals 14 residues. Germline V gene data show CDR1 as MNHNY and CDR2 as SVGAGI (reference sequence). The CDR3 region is CASLDSGLSGELFF. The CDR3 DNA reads TGTGCCAGCCTTGATTCAGGCCTTTCCGGGGAGCTGTTTTTT.

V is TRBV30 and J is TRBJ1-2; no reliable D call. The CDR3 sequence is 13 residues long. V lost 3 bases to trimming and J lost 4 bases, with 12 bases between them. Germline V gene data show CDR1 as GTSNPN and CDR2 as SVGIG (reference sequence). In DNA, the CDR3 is TGTGCCTGGAGCGAGGTGTCGGGCTATGGCTACACCTTC. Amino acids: CAWSEVSGYGYTF.